Sequencing of this TCR beta chain was carried out in a study of blood T cells in healthy people across ages. Study outcomes and limitations: There was a strong correlation between TCR beta diversity and naive T cell percentage. Roughly linearly, TCR beta diversity per million T cells fell as age increased.

Drawing of peripheral blood yielded about 10 milliliters from each donor. About this clonotype itself: Its antigen is currently unknown.

Sample-barcoded 5' priming and a J-beta primer mix drove a second PCR of 7 to 11 cycles. From the 5' RACE reads, TCRdb called clonotypes with MiXCR, one entry per CDR3 protein. The data hold under 2 million distinct CDR3 sequences, with about 35% observed a single time. The CDR3 is 20 residues long. V lost 2 bases to trimming and J lost 0 bases, with 20 bases between them. The gene calls are TRBV12-3 or TRBV12-4 and TRBJ2-6, with a tentative D call TRBD2 (7 bases). The sequence derives from a woman aged 25 to 45 in good health. Sequenced: blood. The DNA of the CDR3 is TGTGCCAGCAGTTTACGACTTGTAAGGGGGGGTTCCTCTGGGGCCAACGTCCTGACTTTC. It specifies CASSLRLVRGGSSGANVLTF.